The clone carrying this T cell receptor (beta chain) was seen many times. V shed 4 bases and J shed 1 base, with 7 bases lying between them. Looked up from germline, CDR1 is SQVTM and CDR2 is ANQGSEA. The CDR3 spans 12 residues. TCRdb recomputed calls from the 5' RACE reads with MiXCR, one row per CDR3 protein. This table has some 590,000 distinct CDR3 sequences, more than 9% appearing once. This sample was taken from a study of identical twins. The sample was also linked to a second study, of yellow fever vaccine responses in identical twins.

Sequenced sample: PBMCs. The chain joins TRBV29-1 to TRBJ1-1; no clear D. The sequence was obtained from a woman younger than 35 in good health. The CDR3, as DNA: TGCAGCGTTGCTATGGGGAACACTGAAGCTTTCTTT. Its translation is CSVAMGNTEAFF.